This entry lists 12 T cell receptor beta chains sequenced from one sample in a study of blood T cell repertoires in COVID-19. Profiled with immunoSEQ multiplex PCR; TCRdb holds only in-frame clones, not every one. The sample records 150,000 to 200,000 clones, 65% to 85% being singletons. Sequenced material: PBMCs or T cells enriched from blood (not recorded which). These receptor sequences come from a man between 40 and 49 years old who had recovered from COVID-19.

This chain links TRBV10-1 with TRBJ2-1; a possible D gene is TRBD1 (6 bases). This CDR3 region has 12 residues. V gave up 2 bases and J gave up 15 bases, with 14 bases separating them. Germline CDR1 is WNHNN and CDR2 is SYGVQD (reference sequence). The CDR3 is CASSEDRKVPFF. DNA for the CDR3: TGCGCCAGCAGTGAGGACAGGAAAGTACCGTTCTTC.

The chain is built from TRBV12-5 and TRBJ1-6, with 9 bases identical to TRBD1. Trimming cost V 3 bases and J 11 bases; bases outside gene matches: 14. The V gene's germline CDR1 is LGHNT and CDR2 FRNRAP. The CDR3 contains 17 residues. The CDR3 is CASGFLLAGQGSAPLHF. In DNA, the CDR3 is TGTGCTAGTGGTTTTCTTCTGGCGGGACAGGGTTCGGCACCCCTCCACTTT.

This clone was observed at least ten times. This rearrangement joins TRBV3-1 (or the pseudogene TRBV3-2) to TRBJ2-1, with 10 bases identical to TRBD2. V lost 3 bases to trimming and J lost 6 bases; unmatched junction nucleotides: 11. The CDR3 runs 17 residues. Germline lookup yields CDR1 LGHDT and CDR2 YNNKEL (reference sequence). The chain's CDR3 is CASSHPQAGGPRNEQFF. The CDR3 DNA is TGTGCCAGCAGCCACCCACAAGCGGGGGGGCCACGCAATGAGCAGTTCTTC.

The chain recombines TRBV19 with TRBJ1-3, with 7 bases lining up with TRBD1. CDR1 is LNHDA, CDR2 SQIVND, per germline (reference sequence). V gave up 9 bases and J gave up 1 base; unmatched junction bases: 12. CDR3 size: 16 residues. CDR3 loop: CARAIGGDSSGNTIYF. The DNA for the CDR3 is TGTGCCAGGGCCATAGGGGGCGATTCTTCTGGAAACACCATATATTTT.

This clone was seen more than once but under ten times. The rearrangement uses TRBV30 and TRBJ1-4; a weak D match, TRBD1 (6 bases). CDR3 length equals 16 residues. Per the germline V gene, CDR1 is GTSNPN and CDR2 is SVGIG (reference sequence). The germline V and J ends were trimmed by 0 bases and 1 base, with 12 bases remaining between them. CDR3 sequence reads: CAWSVRRGLTNEKLFF. CDR3 coding DNA: TGTGCCTGGAGTGTACGCAGGGGCCTAACTAATGAAAAACTGTTTTTT.

The chain joins TRBV7-2 to TRBJ2-1; 7 nucleotides match TRBD2. Germline CDR1 is SGHTA and CDR2 is FQGNSA. CDR3 length equals 17 residues. V lost 0 bases and J lost 6; bases outside the gene matches: 11. CDR3: CASSLALLALTFNEQFF. CDR3 nucleotide sequence: TGTGCCAGCAGCTTAGCGTTACTAGCGTTGACCTTCAATGAGCAGTTCTTC.

The chain joins TRBV20-1 to TRBJ1-1; 7 bases are shared with TRBD1. The CDR3 runs to 11 residues. CDR1 DFQATT and CDR2 SNEGSKA come from the germline V gene (reference sequence). V lost 6 bases to trimming and J lost 8 bases; unmatched junction nucleotides: 6. The CDR3 reads CSARTGWEAFF. CDR3 in DNA: TGCAGTGCGAGGACAGGTTGGGAAGCTTTCTTT.

CDR3 DNA: TGCGCCAGCAGTGAGTCGGGGGGAGCCTACGAGCAGTACTTC. This sequence encodes CASSESGGAYEQYF. The chain recombines TRBV10-2 with TRBJ2-7, with a possible D match to TRBD2 (6 bases). There are 14 residues in the CDR3. The V and J ends lost 0 bases and 2 bases respectively, with 8 bases between them. Germline values: CDR1 WSHSY, CDR2 SAAADI.

As to this clone: Compared with germline, one end of the junction differs, possibly owing to a read error. The gene calls are TRBV10-2 and TRBJ1-4; TRBD1 aligns across 7 bases. The CDR3 covers 10 residues. The germline CDR1 and CDR2 sequences are WSHSY and SAAADI. CDR3 sequence (DNA): TGCGCCAGCAGAGACAGGGCCCGGATTTTT. Its protein product is CASRDRARIF.

The rearrangement joins TRBV18 to TRBJ1-1; 10 bases are shared with TRBD1. After removal of 2 bases from V and 7 bases from J, the junction contained 4 bases not matched to a gene. The CDR3 has 14 amino acids. Germline V CDR1 and CDR2: KGHSH, LQKENI. CDR3 residues: CASSPRDRGNEAFF. CDR3 sequence (DNA): TGTGCCAGCTCACCAAGGGACAGGGGAAATGAAGCTTTCTTT.

This rearrangement joins TRBV30 to TRBJ1-4; a possible D gene is TRBD1 (5 bases). The CDR3 totals 14 residues. Trimming pared 5 bases from V and 4 bases from J, leaving 14 bases between. The germline V gene has CDR1 GTSNPN and CDR2 SVGIG (reference sequence). DNA for the CDR3: TGTGCCTGGGGGACCGGGACTGATAATGAAAAACTGTTTTTT. Translation gives CAWGTGTDNEKLFF.

This chain joins TRBV5-1 and TRBJ2-3; TRBD2 agrees at 9 bases. The V gene end was trimmed by 3 bases and the J gene end by 10 bases; junction bases not matched to a gene: 18. CDR3 length: 17 amino acids. The germline V gene encodes CDR1 SGHRS and CDR2 YFSETQ. CDR3 DNA sequence: TGCGCCAGCAGCTCCTATGGAGCGGGGGGTTCCCGGGGGGCGCAGTATTTT. Translating it yields CASSSYGAGGSRGAQYF.